This T cell receptor (beta chain) was obtained from a study of CD8+ T cells in alopecia areata. The CDR3 loop spans 16 amino acids. V shed 3 bases and J 3 bases; nucleotides not matched to a gene: 8. Germline V lookup: CDR1 SNHLY, CDR2 FYNNEI. The treatment: oral pan-JAK inhibitor, 5-10 mg twice daily. Extracted RNA was reverse transcribed, and the resulting cDNA served as sequencing template. Profiled with immunoSEQ multiplex PCR; TCRdb holds only in-frame clones, not every one. The sample has 95,000 to 110,000 clones; approximately 84% are singletons. This sequence originates from a human donor with alopecia areata. J is TRBJ1-5 and V is TRBV2; 7 nucleotides agree with TRBD1. Sequencing used CD8+ T cells sorted from blood, obtained around week 31, from a patient treated with tofacitinib. The CDR3 loop reads CASSELMTGTNQPQHF. As DNA, the CDR3 is TGTGCCAGCAGTGAGCTTATGACAGGGACCAATCAGCCCCAGCATTTT.